This T cell receptor beta chain was found in a study of metastatic and nonmetastatic thyroid tumors. This clone was observed at least ten times. TCRdb re-analyzed the PCR reads through MiXCR. Of about 40,000 clones detected, over 15% appear once; the ten largest clones hold approximately 15%. Thyroid surgery took place with no prior treatment in any patient. In germline, CDR1 is SGHKS, CDR2 YYEKEE (reference sequence). V gave up 3 bases and J gave up 6 bases; unmatched junction bases: 15. The CDR3 runs to 18 residues. This sequence originates from a female donor with papillary thyroid cancer or a benign thyroid nodule (not recorded which). Some clones in this sample may be carry-over from other donors' samples. Sample: tumor tissue. This sequence joins TRBV5-5 and TRBJ1-4; 9 bases agree with TRBD1. CDR3 DNA: TGTGCCAGCAGCTCTGCGGGGTCTAGGACAGGGGATTATGAAAAACTGTTTTTT. Protein product: CASSSAGSRTGDYEKLFF.